This T cell receptor beta chain stems from a study of blood T cell repertoires in COVID-19. The germline CDR1 and CDR2 sequences are MNHEY and SVGAGI. The CDR3 sequence is 14 residues long. Losses at the gene ends were 6 bases for V and 9 bases for J; bases not matched to a gene: 12. Comment on this clone: Other DNA sequences of this sample code for an identical CDR3.

Original processing notes: Amplification with reference gene primers provided the estimates of nucleated cell counts. Assay: immunoSEQ multiplex PCR; the TCRdb copy retains only in-frame clones and omits some. V and J calls and clone size come straight from that table; D and trimming were deduced from the DNA. Here the sample spans fewer than 200,000 clones, around 80% being singletons. The sequencing input was peripheral blood. The V and J genes are TRBV6-5 and TRBJ2-7; TRBD2 agrees at 9 bases. The sequence came from a human donor in a cohort sampled during active COVID-19. The CDR3 protein is CASSPLAGGPGQYF. The CDR3 region has the DNA TGTGCCAGCAGCCCCCTGGCGGGGGGGCCGGGGCAGTACTTC.